This entry features one T cell receptor (beta chain) sequence. The table came from immunoSEQ multiplex PCR; TCRdb's copy has only in-frame clones and leaves some out. The table has 200,000 to 250,000 clones, about 87% seen once. Recruitment covered 20 to 25 US areas and drew participants whose ages spanned about 18 to 100 years. The sample originates from a study of blood T cell repertoires in COVID-19. Study background: Acute and convalescent COVID-19 samples came from the United States, Italy and Spain.

CDR1 and CDR2 from the germline V gene are SEHNR and FQNEAQ (reference sequence). The V segment lost 1 base and the J segment 5 bases; nucleotides outside the gene matches: 7. The length of the CDR3 is 16 residues. This receptor was identified in a young woman with acute COVID-19. Sample: PBMCs or T cells enriched from blood (not recorded which). V and J are TRBV7-9 and TRBJ2-1, with 8 bases matching TRBD2. The CDR3 loop is CASSLGDSGDDNEQFF. DNA for the CDR3: TGTGCCAGCAGCTTAGGAGATAGCGGGGACGACAATGAGCAGTTCTTC.